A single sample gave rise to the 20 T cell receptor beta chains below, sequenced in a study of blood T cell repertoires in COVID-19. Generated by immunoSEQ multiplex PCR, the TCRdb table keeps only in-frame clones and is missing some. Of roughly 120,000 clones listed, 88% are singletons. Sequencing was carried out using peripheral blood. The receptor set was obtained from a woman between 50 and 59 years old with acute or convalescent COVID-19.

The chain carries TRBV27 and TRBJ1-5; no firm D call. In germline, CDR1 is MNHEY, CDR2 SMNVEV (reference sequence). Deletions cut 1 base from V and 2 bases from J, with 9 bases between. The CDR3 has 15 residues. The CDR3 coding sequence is TGTGCCAGCAGTTTATGGTCTCAGGGCAATCAGCCCCAGCATTTT. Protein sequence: CASSLWSQGNQPQHF.

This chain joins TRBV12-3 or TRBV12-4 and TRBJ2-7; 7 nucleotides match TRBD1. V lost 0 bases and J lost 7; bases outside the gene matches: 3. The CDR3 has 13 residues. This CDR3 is CASSLAMTGEQYF. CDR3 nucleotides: TGTGCCAGCAGTTTAGCTATGACAGGGGAGCAGTACTTC.

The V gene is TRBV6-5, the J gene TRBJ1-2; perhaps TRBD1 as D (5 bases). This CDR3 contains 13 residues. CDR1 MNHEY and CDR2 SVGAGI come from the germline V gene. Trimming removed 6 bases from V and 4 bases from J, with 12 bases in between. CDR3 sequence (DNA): TGTGCCAGCAGCTCCAGGGAAGCCTATGGCTACACCTTC. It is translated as CASSSREAYGYTF.

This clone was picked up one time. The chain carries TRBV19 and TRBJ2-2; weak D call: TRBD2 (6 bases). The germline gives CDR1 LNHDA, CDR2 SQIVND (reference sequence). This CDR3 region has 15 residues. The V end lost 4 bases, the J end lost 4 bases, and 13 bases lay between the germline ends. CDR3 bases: TGTGCCAGTAGTACTTCCAGCGGGCGCACCGGGGAGCTGTTTTTT. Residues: CASSTSSGRTGELFF.

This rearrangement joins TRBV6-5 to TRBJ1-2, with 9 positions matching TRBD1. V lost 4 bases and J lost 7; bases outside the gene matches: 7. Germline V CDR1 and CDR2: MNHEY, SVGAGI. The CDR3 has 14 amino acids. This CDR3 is CASSFTGQGAGYTF. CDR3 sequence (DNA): TGTGCCAGCAGTTTCACGGGACAGGGTGCTGGCTACACCTTC.

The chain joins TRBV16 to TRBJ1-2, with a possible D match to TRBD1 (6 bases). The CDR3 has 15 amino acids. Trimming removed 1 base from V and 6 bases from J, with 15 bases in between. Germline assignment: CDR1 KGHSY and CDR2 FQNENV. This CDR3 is CASSQWTVSRNGYTF. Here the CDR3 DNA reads TGTGCCAGCAGCCAATGGACAGTAAGTCGGAATGGCTACACCTTC.

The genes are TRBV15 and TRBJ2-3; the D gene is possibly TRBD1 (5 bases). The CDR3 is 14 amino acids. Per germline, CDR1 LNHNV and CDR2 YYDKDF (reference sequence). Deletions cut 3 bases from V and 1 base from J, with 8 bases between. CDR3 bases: TGTGCCACCAGCAGGCAGGGTGGCACAGATACGCAGTATTTT. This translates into CATSRQGGTDTQYF. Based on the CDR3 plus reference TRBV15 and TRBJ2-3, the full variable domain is DAMVIQNPRYQVTQFGKPVTLSCSQTLNHNVMYWYQQKSSQAPKLLFHYYDKDFNNEADTPDNFQSRRPNTSFCFLDIRSPGLGDTAMYLCATSRQGGTDTQYFGPGTRLTVL.

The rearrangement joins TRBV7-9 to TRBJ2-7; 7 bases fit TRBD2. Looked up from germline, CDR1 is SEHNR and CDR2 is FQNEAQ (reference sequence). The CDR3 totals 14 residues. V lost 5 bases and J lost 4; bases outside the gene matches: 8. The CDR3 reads CASSPSGVRYEQYF. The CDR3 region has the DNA TGTGCCAGCAGCCCAAGCGGGGTAAGGTACGAGCAGTACTTC.

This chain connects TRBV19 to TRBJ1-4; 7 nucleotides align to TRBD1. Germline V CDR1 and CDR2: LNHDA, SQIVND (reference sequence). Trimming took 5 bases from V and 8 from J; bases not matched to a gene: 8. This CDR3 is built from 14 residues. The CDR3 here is CASSVTGIREKLFF. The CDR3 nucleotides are TGTGCCAGTAGTGTGACAGGGATCAGAGAAAAACTGTTTTTT.

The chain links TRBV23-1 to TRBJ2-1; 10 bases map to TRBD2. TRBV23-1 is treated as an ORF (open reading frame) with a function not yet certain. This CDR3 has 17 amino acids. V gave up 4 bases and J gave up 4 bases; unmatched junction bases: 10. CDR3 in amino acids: CASSLSSSGSRYNEQFF. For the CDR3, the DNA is TGCGCCAGCAGTCTCTCTTCTAGCGGGAGTCGTTACAATGAGCAGTTCTTC.

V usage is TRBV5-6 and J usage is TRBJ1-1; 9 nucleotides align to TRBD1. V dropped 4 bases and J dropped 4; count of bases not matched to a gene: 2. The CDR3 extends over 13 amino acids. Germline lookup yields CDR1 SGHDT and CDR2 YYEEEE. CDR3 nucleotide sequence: TGTGCCAGCAGCCGGGACAGGGTCACTGAAGCTTTCTTT. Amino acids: CASSRDRVTEAFF.

The CDR3 DNA reads TGCGCCAGCAGCCCAGGGGGGCCCAGTCAGCCCCAGCATTTT. It codes for CASSPGGPSQPQHF. The rearrangement uses TRBV5-1 and TRBJ1-5; TRBD1 aligns across 7 bases. From germline, CDR1 is SGHRS and CDR2 YFSETQ. The length of the CDR3 is 14 residues. V shed 4 bases, J shed 6 bases, and the junction held 7 bases outside the gene matches.

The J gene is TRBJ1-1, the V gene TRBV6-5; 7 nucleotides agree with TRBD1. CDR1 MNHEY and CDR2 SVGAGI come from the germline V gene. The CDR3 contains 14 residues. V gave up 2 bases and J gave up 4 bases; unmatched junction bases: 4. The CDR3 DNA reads TGTGCCAGCAGTTACACAGGGGCCCTCACTGAAGCTTTCTTT. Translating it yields CASSYTGALTEAFF.

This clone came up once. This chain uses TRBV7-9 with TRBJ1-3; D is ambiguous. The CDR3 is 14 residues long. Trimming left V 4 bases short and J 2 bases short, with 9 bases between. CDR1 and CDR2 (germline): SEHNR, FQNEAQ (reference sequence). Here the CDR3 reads CASSSRRAGNTIYF. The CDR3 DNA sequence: TGTGCCAGCAGCTCCAGACGGGCTGGAAACACCATATATTTT.

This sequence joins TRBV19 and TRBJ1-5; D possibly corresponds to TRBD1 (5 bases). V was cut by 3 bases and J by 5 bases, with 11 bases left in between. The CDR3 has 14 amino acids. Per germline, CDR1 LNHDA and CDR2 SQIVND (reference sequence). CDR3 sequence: CASSIPGRDQPQHF. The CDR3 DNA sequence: TGTGCCAGTAGTATTCCAGGGAGGGATCAGCCCCAGCATTTT.

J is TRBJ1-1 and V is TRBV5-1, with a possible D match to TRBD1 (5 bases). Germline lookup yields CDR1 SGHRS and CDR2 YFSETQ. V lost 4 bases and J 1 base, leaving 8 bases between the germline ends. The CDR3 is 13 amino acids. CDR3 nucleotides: TGCGCCAGCAGCACGGGGGAGAACACTGAAGCTTTCTTT. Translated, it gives CASSTGENTEAFF.

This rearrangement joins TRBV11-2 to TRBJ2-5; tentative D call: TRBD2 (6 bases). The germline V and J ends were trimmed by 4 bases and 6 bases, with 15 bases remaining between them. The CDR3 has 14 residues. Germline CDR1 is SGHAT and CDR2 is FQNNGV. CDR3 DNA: TGTGCCAGCAGCTCGACCCGGGGGTCAAAGACCCAGTACTTC. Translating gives CASSSTRGSKTQYF.

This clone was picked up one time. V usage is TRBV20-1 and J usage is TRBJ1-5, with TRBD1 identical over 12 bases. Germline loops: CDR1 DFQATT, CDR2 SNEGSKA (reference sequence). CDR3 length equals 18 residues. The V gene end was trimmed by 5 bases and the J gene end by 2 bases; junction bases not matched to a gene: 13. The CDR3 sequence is CSARATGQGAIGNQPQHF. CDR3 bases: TGCAGTGCTCGTGCGACGGGACAGGGGGCAATAGGCAATCAGCCCCAGCATTTT.

CDR3 DNA sequence: TGTGCCAGCAGTGAATACGGGACAGGGAGTCACGAGCAGTACTTC. Translating it yields CASSEYGTGSHEQYF. The chain couples TRBV6-1 to TRBJ2-7, with 9 bases matching TRBD1. With 2 bases clipped from V and 5 bases from J, the junction kept 7 bases outside the gene matches. Germline lookup yields CDR1 MNHNS and CDR2 SASEGT. The CDR3 length is 15 residues.

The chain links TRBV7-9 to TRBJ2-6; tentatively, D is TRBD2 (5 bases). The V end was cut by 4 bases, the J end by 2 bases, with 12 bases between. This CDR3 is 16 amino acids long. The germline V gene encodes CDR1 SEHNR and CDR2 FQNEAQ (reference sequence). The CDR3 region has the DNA TGTGCCAGCAGCTCCCCCCTCGGGGCTGGGGCCAACGTCCTGACTTTC. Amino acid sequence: CASSSPLGAGANVLTF.